This entry features one T cell receptor beta chain sequence. Its antigen remains unknown. This sample is drawn from a study of PD-1 blockade in classical Hodgkin lymphoma. General study points: Baseline TCR diversity was reportedly lower in newly diagnosed patients than healthy donors. Prior therapy or disease activity may underlie the repertoire differences, whose causes remain undefined.

Time point specified: newly diagnosed, previously untreated cHL patient sample. The CDR3 extends over 14 amino acids. The germline V gene encodes CDR1 MNHEY and CDR2 SMNVEV (reference sequence). The V and J ends lost 6 bases and 2 bases respectively, with 13 bases between them. This table comes from immunoSEQ multiplex PCR, and its TCRdb copy is limited to in-frame clones, with some not included. The sample lists 47,000 or so clones, approximately 91% occurring once. The sequencing input was peripheral blood mononuclear cells (PBMCs). The receptor was isolated from a human donor with classical Hodgkin lymphoma. The genes are TRBV27 and TRBJ2-5; D is unresolved. Here the CDR3 reads CASRDLGGQETQYF. The CDR3 region has the DNA TGTGCCAGCAGAGATCTGGGTGGTCAAGAGACCCAGTACTTC.